Each of the 4 T cell receptor beta chains below was sequenced from the same sample in a study of early T cells in non-severe SARS-CoV-2 infection. TCRdb reanalysed the 5' RACE reads using MiXCR and keeps one entry per CDR3 protein. The repertoire holds 64,000 or so distinct CDR3 sequences, with roughly 14% as singletons. Sequencing was carried out using whole blood. The receptors come from an adult who was a healthcare worker with PCR-confirmed SARS-CoV-2 infection or an uninfected control (not recorded which).

The rearrangement joins TRBV7-6 to TRBJ2-7; TRBD2 agrees at 7 bases. The CDR3 is 12 residues long. Germline assignment: CDR1 SGHVS and CDR2 FNYEAQ. V trimming: 8 bases; J trimming: 3 bases; junction bases outside the gene matches: 4. In DNA, the CDR3 is TGTGCCAGCGCTAGCGGTGGCTACGAGCAGTACTTC. As protein: CASASGGYEQYF.

This clonotype has only a few counts. V and J are TRBV12-3 or TRBV12-4 and TRBJ2-1; 10 bases agree with TRBD2. Germline trimming cut 6 bases from V and 7 bases from J; bases unmatched to any gene: 9. The CDR3 sequence is 15 residues long. The CDR3 sequence is CASRPTSGDQNEQFF. CDR3 DNA sequence: TGTGCCAGCAGACCAACTAGCGGGGATCAAAATGAGCAGTTCTTC.

The J gene is TRBJ2-7, the V gene TRBV6-1, with 12 bases matching TRBD2. V lost 10 bases, J lost 3 bases, and 4 bases stayed unmatched. Germline V gene lookup returns CDR1 MNHNS and CDR2 SASEGT. CDR3 size: 13 residues. The CDR3 sequence: CATRTSGDYEQYF. CDR3 DNA sequence: TGTGCCACCAGGACTAGCGGGGACTACGAGCAGTACTTC.

This chain links TRBV27 with TRBJ2-7; D remains ambiguous. CDR3 length equals 12 residues. The germline V and J ends were trimmed by 4 bases and 8 bases, with 12 bases remaining between them. From germline, CDR1 is MNHEY and CDR2 SMNVEV (reference sequence). CDR3 DNA sequence: TGTGCCAGCAGTTGGCCGGCCTGGCAGCAGTACTTC. Translating it yields CASSWPAWQQYF.